The TCR beta chain under discussion was sequenced for a study of blood T cells in healthy people across ages. Findings and limits, study-wide: Fewer expanded clones and more diversity marked long-lived versus aged donors. Age showed a roughly linear inverse relationship with TCR beta diversity per million T cells.

CDR3 size: 15 residues. V lost 3 bases, J lost 3 bases, and 14 bases lay in between. Germline V lookup: CDR1 MNHEY, CDR2 SVGAGI. With a J-beta primer mix and a sample-barcoded 5' primer, a second PCR ran roughly 6 to 11 cycles. TCRdb fed the 5' RACE reads into MiXCR, producing one record per CDR3 protein. The data show some 1.1 million distinct CDR3 sequences, 35% to 45% seen once. Concerning this clonotype: The target antigen is unknown.

This TCR was sampled from a man aged 18-30 years in good health. The sequenced sample was blood. The chain carries TRBV6-5 and TRBJ2-5, with a possible D match to TRBD1 (6 bases). As DNA, the CDR3 is TGTGCCAGCAGTTATAGGGGGTACAAGGAAGAGACCCAGTACTTC. Protein product: CASSYRGYKEETQYF.